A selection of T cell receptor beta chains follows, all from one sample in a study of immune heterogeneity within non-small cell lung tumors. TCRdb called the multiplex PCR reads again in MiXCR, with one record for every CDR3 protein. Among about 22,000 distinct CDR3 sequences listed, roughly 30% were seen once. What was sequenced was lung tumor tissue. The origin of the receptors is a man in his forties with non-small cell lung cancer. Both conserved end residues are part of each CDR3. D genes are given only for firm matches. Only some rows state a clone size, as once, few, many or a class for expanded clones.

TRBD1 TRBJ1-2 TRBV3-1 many TGTGCCAGCAGCCCCGGGACAGGGTTTGGGTATGGCTACACCTTC CASSPGTGFGYGYTF
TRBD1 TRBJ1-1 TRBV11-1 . TGTGCCAGCAGCCGACAGGGGGTCTCTGAAGCTTTCTTT CASSRQGVSEAFF
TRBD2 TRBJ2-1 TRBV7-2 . TGTGACAGCAGCTTAGTTAGCGGGGGTTCCTACAATGAGCAGTTCTTC CDSSLVSGGSYNEQFF
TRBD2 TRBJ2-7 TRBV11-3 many TGTGCCAGCAGCTTAGTAGCGGGAGCTTACGAGCAGTACTTC CASSLVAGAYEQYF
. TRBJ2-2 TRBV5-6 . TGTGCCAGCAGCTTGGGCGGTATCACCGGGGAGCTGTTTTTT CASSLGGITGELFF
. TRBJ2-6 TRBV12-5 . TGTGCTAGTGGTTACAGGCACCGGGACATAGTCAGTCCAACTCTCTCTGGGGCCAACGTCCTGACTTTC CASGYRHRDIVSPTLSGANVLTF
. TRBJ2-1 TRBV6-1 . TGTGCCATCACCCAAGGGGCTCTAAATGAGCAGTTCTTC CAITQGALNEQFF
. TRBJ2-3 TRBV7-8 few TGTGCCAGCAGCTTAGTAACTAGCTCTAGCACAGATACGCAGTATTTT CASSLVTSSSTDTQYF
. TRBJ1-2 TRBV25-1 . TGTGCCAGCACCCCGGGTGGAGTCTATGGCTACACCTTC CASTPGGVYGYTF
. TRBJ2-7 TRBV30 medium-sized TGTGCCTGGAGTCCAGGACACGAGCAGTACTTC CAWSPGHEQYF
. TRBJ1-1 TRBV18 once TGTGCCAGCTCACCCCGACCTCAGGAGGCTGACACTGAAGCTTTCTTT CASSPRPQEADTEAFF